The 3 T cell receptor beta chains below come from one sample, sequenced in a study of CD8 T cells in ankylosing spondylitis. Each CDR3 protein gets one entry after TCRdb re-called the 5' RACE reads with MiXCR. Of just over 350,000 distinct CDR3 sequences listed, roughly 20% were seen once; the top ten hold around 13%. Input material: blood, either unsorted or a sorted T cell fraction (not recorded which). These receptor sequences come from a male donor with ankylosing spondylitis or in good health (not recorded which).

The V call is TRBV11-2, the J call TRBJ2-3, with no clear D. CDR3 size: 14 residues. V lost 5 bases and J lost 2, with 11 bases in between. Germline V lookup: CDR1 SGHAT, CDR2 FQNNGV. CDR3 DNA sequence: TGTGCCAGCAGCCCTGAGACGCCCACAGATACGCAGTATTTT. It specifies CASSPETPTDTQYF.

The sample holds a few counts of this clonotype. The chain links TRBV30 to TRBJ2-7; 9 bases map to TRBD1. Germline V CDR1 and CDR2: GTSNPN, SVGIG (reference sequence). This CDR3 has 13 residues. The junction had 7 bases not matched to a gene; V was cut back by 5 bases and J by 5 bases. Here the CDR3 reads CAWSTGGSDEQYF. The CDR3 DNA sequence: TGTGCCTGGTCGACAGGGGGTTCAGACGAGCAGTACTTC. The full variable domain, in which reference TRBV30 and TRBJ2-7 provide the parts outside the CDR3, is SQTIHQWPATLVQPVGSPLSLECTVEGTSNPNLYWYRQAAGRGLQLLFYSVGIGQISSEVPQNLSASRPQDRQFILSSKKLLLSDSGFYLCAWSTGGSDEQYFGPGTRLTVT.

There are many counts of this clonotype. This chain connects TRBV12-3 or TRBV12-4 to TRBJ2-3; D is unresolved. Trimming pared 4 bases from V and 4 bases from J, leaving 15 bases between. The CDR3 contains 15 residues. The CDR3 spells CASSWSVGEADTQYF. As DNA, the CDR3 is TGTGCCAGCAGTTGGTCGGTTGGTGAGGCAGATACGCAGTATTTT.